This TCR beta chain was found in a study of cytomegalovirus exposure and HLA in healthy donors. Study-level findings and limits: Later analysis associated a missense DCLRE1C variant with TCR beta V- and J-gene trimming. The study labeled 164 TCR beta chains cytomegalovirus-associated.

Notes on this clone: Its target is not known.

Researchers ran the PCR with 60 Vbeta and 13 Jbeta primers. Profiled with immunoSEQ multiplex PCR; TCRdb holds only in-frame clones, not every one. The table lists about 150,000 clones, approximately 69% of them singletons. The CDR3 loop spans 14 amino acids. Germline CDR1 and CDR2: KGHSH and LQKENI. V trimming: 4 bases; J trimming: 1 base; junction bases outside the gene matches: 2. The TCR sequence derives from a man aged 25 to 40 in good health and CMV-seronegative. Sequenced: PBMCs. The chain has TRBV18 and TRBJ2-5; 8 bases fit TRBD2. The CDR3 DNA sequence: TGTGCCAGCTCACGAAGCGGGGGCCAAGAGACCCAGTACTTC. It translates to CASSRSGGQETQYF.